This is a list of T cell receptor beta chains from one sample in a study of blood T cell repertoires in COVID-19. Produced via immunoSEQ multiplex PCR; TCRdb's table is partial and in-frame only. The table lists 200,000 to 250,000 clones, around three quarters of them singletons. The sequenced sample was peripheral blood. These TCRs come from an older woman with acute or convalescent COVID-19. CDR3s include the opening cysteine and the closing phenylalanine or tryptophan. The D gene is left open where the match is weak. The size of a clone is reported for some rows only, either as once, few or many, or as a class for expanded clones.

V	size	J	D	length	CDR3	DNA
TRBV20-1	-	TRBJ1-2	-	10	CSARSQGYTF	TGCAGTGCTAGAAGTCAGGGCTACACCTTC
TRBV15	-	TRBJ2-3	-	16	CATSSPRESGTDTQYF	TGTGCCACCAGCAGCCCCCGGGAGTCGGGCACAGATACGCAGTATTTT
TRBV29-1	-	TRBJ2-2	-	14	CSVEGRGRTGELFF	TGCAGCGTTGAGGGCAGGGGACGCACCGGGGAGCTGTTTTTT
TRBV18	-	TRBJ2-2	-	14	CASSLATQGGELFF	TGTGCCAGCTCCCTTGCGACTCAGGGAGGGGAGCTGTTTTTT
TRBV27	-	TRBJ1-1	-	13	CASSLRGSAEAFF	TGTGCCAGCAGTTTAAGGGGGAGTGCTGAAGCTTTCTTT
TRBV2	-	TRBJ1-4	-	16	CASTKGDSRGFGKLFF	TGTGCCAGCACCAAGGGGGATAGCAGGGGATTTGGAAAACTGTTTTTT
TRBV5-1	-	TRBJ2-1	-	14	CASSWTASYNEQFF	TGCGCCAGCAGCTGGACAGCTTCCTACAATGAGCAGTTCTTC
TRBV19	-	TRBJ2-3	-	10	CATRADTQYF	TGTGCCACCCGAGCAGATACGCAGTATTTT
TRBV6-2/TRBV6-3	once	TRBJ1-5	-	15	CASSGDRSSNQPQHF	TGTGCCAGCAGTGGAGACAGGTCAAGCAATCAGCCCCAGCATTTT
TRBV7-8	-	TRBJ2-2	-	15	CASSRGGGETGELFF	TGTGCCAGCAGCCGAGGGGGTGGGGAGACCGGGGAGCTGTTTTTT
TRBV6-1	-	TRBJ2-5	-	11	CASSEWQGQYF	TGTGCCAGCAGTGAATGGCAGGGCCAGTACTTC
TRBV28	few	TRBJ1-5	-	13	CASSFGGEQPQHF	TGTGCCAGCAGTTTCGGGGGTGAACAGCCCCAGCATTTT
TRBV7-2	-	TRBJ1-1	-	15	CASSPWAGRDTEAFF	TGTGCCAGCAGCCCTTGGGCGGGTCGGGACACTGAAGCTTTCTTT
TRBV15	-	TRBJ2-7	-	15	CATSGDVTGTYEQYF	TGTGCCACCAGCGGGGATGTGACAGGTACCTACGAGCAGTACTTC
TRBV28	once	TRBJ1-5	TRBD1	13	CASRGDRDQPQHF	TGTGCCAGCAGGGGAGACAGGGACCAGCCCCAGCATTTT
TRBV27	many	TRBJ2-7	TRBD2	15	CASSFSTSGTPEQYF	TGTGCCAGCAGTTTCTCGACTAGCGGGACCCCCGAGCAGTACTTC
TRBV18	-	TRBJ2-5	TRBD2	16	CASSPRYPREGETQYF	TGTGCCAGCTCACCACGGTATCCCAGGGAGGGAGAGACCCAGTACTTC
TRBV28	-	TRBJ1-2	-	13	CASSLPVSLGYTF	TGTGCCAGCAGTTTACCGGTGTCCCTTGGCTACACCTTC
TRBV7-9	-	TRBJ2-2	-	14	CASSLEQRTGELFF	TGTGCCAGCAGCTTAGAACAGCGGACCGGGGAGCTGTTTTTT
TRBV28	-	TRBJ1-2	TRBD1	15	CASSDPAGGNYGYTF	TGTGCCAGCAGTGACCCCGCAGGGGGAAACTATGGCTACACCTTC
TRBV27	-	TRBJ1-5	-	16	CASSLGQGYSNQPQHF	TGTGCCAGCAGTTTAGGACAAGGATATAGCAATCAGCCCCAGCATTTT
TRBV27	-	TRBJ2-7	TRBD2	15	CASRPTSRSSYEQYF	TGTGCCAGCAGGCCGACTAGCCGGAGCTCCTACGAGCAGTACTTC